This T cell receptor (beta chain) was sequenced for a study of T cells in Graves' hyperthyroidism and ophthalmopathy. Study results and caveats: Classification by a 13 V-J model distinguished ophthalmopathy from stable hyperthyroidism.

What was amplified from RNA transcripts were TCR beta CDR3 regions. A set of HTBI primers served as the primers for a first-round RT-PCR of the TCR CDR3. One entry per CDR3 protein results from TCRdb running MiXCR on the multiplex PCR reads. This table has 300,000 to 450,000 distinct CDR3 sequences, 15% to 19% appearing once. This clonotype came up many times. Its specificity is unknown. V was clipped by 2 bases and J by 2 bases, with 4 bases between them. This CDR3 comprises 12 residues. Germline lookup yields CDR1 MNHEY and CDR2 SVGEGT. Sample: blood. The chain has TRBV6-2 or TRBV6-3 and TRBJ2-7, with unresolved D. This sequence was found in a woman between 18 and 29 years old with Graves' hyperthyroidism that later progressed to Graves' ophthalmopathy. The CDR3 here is CASSYKTYEQYF. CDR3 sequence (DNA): TGTGCCAGCAGTTACAAAACCTACGAGCAGTACTTC.